The 9 T cell receptor beta chains in this list originate from one sample, sequenced in a study of T cells in women clearing cervical HPV infection. Assay used: immunoSEQ multiplex PCR; TCRdb lists only in-frame clones, some missing. The clone table shows around 39,000 clones, with the ten largest holding 4.5% to 6%. The sequencing sample was made of blood buffy coat. These receptors were obtained from a woman between 18 and 75 years old with a cervical HPV16 infection that either progressed to CIN3+ or cleared (not recorded which).

About this clone: The sequenced fragment ends 3 residues before the CDR3 boundary, so the rest is inferred from the germline J gene. The chain is built from TRBV6-1 and TRBJ2-1; D is unresolved. The germline gives CDR1 MNHNS, CDR2 SASEGT. The CDR3 loop spans 13 amino acids. V lost 1 base, J lost 9 bases, and 10 bases lay in between. CDR3 DNA, as far as it was read: TGTGCCAGCAGTGAAGTGCCTAGTGGTGAG. It codes for CASSEVPSGE. The whole CDR3 sequence is CASSEVPSGEQFF.

In regard to this clone: The read terminates 3 residues ahead of where the CDR3 ends, so the germline J gene completes it. The rearrangement joins TRBV7-2 to TRBJ2-5; D possibly matches TRBD1 or TRBD2 (5 bases each). Germline V CDR1 and CDR2: SGHTA, FQGNSA. The CDR3 is 14 amino acids. V was pared by 6 bases and J by 4 bases, with 15 bases between. The CDR3 DNA, read in part, is TGTGCCAGCAGTTACCAGCCAGGGAGAGAGACC. The encoded protein is CASSYQPGRET. The CDR3 as a whole reads CASSYQPGRETQYF.

Worth noting for this clone: The read terminates 3 residues before the CDR3 end, so the remaining end is supplied by the germline J gene. The gene calls are TRBV7-9 and TRBJ2-3; no clear D gene. CDR1 is SEHNR and CDR2 is FQNEAQ in the germline V gene (reference sequence). This CDR3 has 14 residues. Partial CDR3 DNA: TGTGCCAGCAGCTTTTTAGTGTACCAAGAGACG. It translates to CASSFLVYQET. The entire CDR3 reads CASSFLVYQETQYF.

Remarks on this clone: The observed sequence ends 3 residues before the CDR3 terminus, with the missing tail filled in from the germline J gene. V and J are TRBV5-1 and TRBJ2-6, with TRBD1 as a possible D gene (5 bases). This CDR3 is built from 17 residues. The V end was cut by 0 bases, the J end by 2 bases, with 12 bases between. CDR1 and CDR2 from the germline V gene are SGHRS and YFSETQ. CDR3 protein: CASSLAGIQPGANVLTF. Partial CDR3 DNA: TGCGCCAGCAGCTTGGCAGGGATACAACCTGGGGCCAACGTC.

As concerns this clone: The read comes to an end 3 residues before the CDR3 does, leaving the germline J gene to fill in the end. The chain employs TRBV5-4 and TRBJ2-1; unclear D gene. The CDR3 runs 11 residues. Germline V gene lookup returns CDR1 SGHNT and CDR2 YYREEE (reference sequence). The V end was cut by 2 bases, the J end by 9 bases, with 6 bases between. The sequenced part of the CDR3 DNA is TGTGCCAGCAGCTTCCCCGGTGAG. Its protein is CASSFPGE. From start to end, the CDR3 is CASSFPGEQFF.

Remarks on this clone: The read gets to within 3 residues of the CDR3 end, and the germline J gene fills in the rest. The J gene is TRBJ2-5, the V gene TRBV19, with D unresolved. Germline V lookup: CDR1 LNHDA, CDR2 SQIVND (reference sequence). The CDR3 has 12 amino acids. The V gene lost 3 bases and the J gene lost 5 bases, with 7 bases spanning the gap. The part of the CDR3 DNA that was read is TGTGCCAGTAGTATTGCCGGGGAGACC. This encodes CASSIAGET. The entire CDR3 reads CASSIAGETQYF.

The CDR3 loop reads CASSLVQGNTGELFF. CDR3 bases read: TGTGCCAGCAGCTTAGTACAGGGTAACACCGGGGAG. V gene TRBV7-9 combines with J gene TRBJ2-2; TRBD1 is a possible D gene (6 bases). Read data end 3 residues before the CDR3 end; the end is taken from the germline J gene. V shed 1 base and J shed 2 bases, with 8 bases lying between them. CDR3 length: 15 amino acids. Germline V gives CDR1 SEHNR, CDR2 FQNEAQ (reference sequence).

Points on this clone: Read sequence stops 3 residues before the CDR3 end, and the germline J gene provides the missing end. The chain recombines TRBV10-2 with TRBJ1-1; maybe TRBD1 (5 bases). V lost 2 bases and J 1 base, leaving 11 bases between the germline ends. In germline, CDR1 is WSHSY, CDR2 SAAADI. The CDR3 length is 15 residues. The CDR3 spells CASSEVRGANTEAFF. The CDR3 bases that were read are TGCGCCAGCAGTGAGGTGAGGGGAGCGAACACTGAA.

On this clone: Coverage ceases 3 residues before the CDR3 finishes, and the germline J gene fills in the end. The rearrangement uses TRBV11-2 and TRBJ2-1; D is perhaps TRBD2 (6 bases). The ends were cut back, 5 bases at V and 8 bases at J, with 19 bases in the middle. Germline lookup yields CDR1 SGHAT and CDR2 FQNNGV. CDR3 size: 15 residues. The CDR3 region is CASSVGTGGWDEQFF. The sequenced CDR3 bases are TGTGCCAGCAGCGTCGGGACCGGGGGTTGGGATGAG.